Each of the 12 T cell receptor beta chains below was sequenced from the same sample in a study of control samples from healthy donors and cancer patients. Clones were read by immunoSEQ multiplex PCR, and TCRdb kept only the in-frame ones, dropping some. The sample lists 350,000 to 450,000 clones; 90% were seen once. Sequenced input: PBMCs. All receptors derive from a man in his forties or fifties with head and neck cancer.

This chain uses TRBV7-3 with TRBJ2-5, with D possibly being TRBD1 (6 bases). The CDR3 is 13 amino acids. The V end lost 2 bases, the J end lost 5 bases, and 9 bases lay between the germline ends. Germline loops: CDR1 SGHTA, CDR2 FQGTGA. CDR3 amino acids: CASSLQGTETQYF. DNA of the CDR3: TGTGCCAGCAGCTTACAGGGGACGGAGACCCAGTACTTC. Drawing the rest from reference TRBV7-3 and TRBJ2-5, the complete variable domain is GAGVSQTPSNKVTEKGKYVELRCDPISGHTALYWYRQSLGQGPEFLIYFQGTGAADDSGLPNDRFFAVRPEGSVSTLKIQRTERGDSAVYLCASSLQGTETQYFGPGTRLLVL.

This chain uses TRBV15 with TRBJ2-7, with TRBD1 identical over 12 bases. Germline CDR1 is LNHNV and CDR2 is YYDKDF (reference sequence). CDR3 length: 14 amino acids. V dropped 4 bases and J dropped 6; count of bases not matched to a gene: 4. The CDR3 region is CATSTPGQGAEQYF. The CDR3, as DNA: TGTGCCACCAGCACCCCGGGACAGGGGGCCGAGCAGTACTTC.

The genes are TRBV9 and TRBJ2-2; TRBD2 agrees at 8 bases. The CDR3 runs 17 residues. From germline, CDR1 is SGDLS and CDR2 YYNGEE. V lost 0 bases and J lost 2; bases outside the gene matches: 6. The CDR3 is CASSVGGAGDNTGELFF. CDR3 DNA: TGTGCCAGCAGCGTAGGAGGAGCGGGGGATAACACCGGGGAGCTGTTTTTT.

The rearrangement joins TRBV21-1 to TRBJ2-2; no DNA check was done on the table's D call, TRBD2. TRBV21-1 is flagged as a pseudogene. CDR3 length: 16 amino acids. The CDR3 here is CASSKVLGGKTGELFF. The CDR3 DNA is TGTGCCAGCAGCAAAGTATTAGGAGGGAAAACCGGGGAGCTGTTTTTT.

The rearrangement links TRBV21-1 to TRBJ2-1; the D call TRBD2 from the table was never checked on the DNA. TRBV21-1 constitutes a pseudogene. The CDR3 is 14 residues long. CDR3 residues: CASSKWTSGRARFF. The CDR3, as DNA: TGTGCCAGCAGCAAGTGGACTAGCGGGAGGGCTCGGTTCTTC.

This chain connects TRBV18 to TRBJ2-3; 10 bases are a match to TRBD2. The germline V gene has CDR1 KGHSH and CDR2 LQKENI. The length of the CDR3 is 15 residues. The J segment lost 7 bases and the V segment lost 6 bases, leaving 10 bases of the junction unmatched. The CDR3 spells CASSPTSGRAHTQYF. CDR3 in DNA: TGTGCCAGCTCCCCCACCAGCGGGAGGGCTCATACGCAGTATTTT.

This clone was recorded only once. A junction boundary mismatches the germline segment, possibly from a read error. This sequence joins TRBV27 and TRBJ2-1; D may be TRBD2 (6 bases). The CDR3 is 19 amino acids. Germline-derived CDR1 and CDR2 are MNHEY and SMNVEV (reference sequence). In DNA, the CDR3 is TGTGCCAGCAGTTTATCTACCAAGTATGGGAGGAGCTCCTACAGTGAGCAGTTCTTC. Translation: CASSLSTKYGRSSYSEQFF.

This clone came up a few times. The rearrangement joins TRBV28 to TRBJ2-3; possibly TRBD1 or TRBD2 for D (5 bases each). The CDR3 totals 13 residues. Germline V CDR1 and CDR2: MDHEN, SYDVKM. Trimming took off 1 base at V and 6 bases at J, with 8 bases between the two ends. DNA of the CDR3: TGTGCCAGCAGTTTATCCAGGGACGATACGCAGTATTTT. Amino acids: CASSLSRDDTQYF.

This rearrangement joins TRBV7-2 to TRBJ2-1, with D unclear. V gave up 2 bases and J gave up 7 bases, with 12 bases separating them. The CDR3 is made up of 14 amino acids. CDR1 SGHTA and CDR2 FQGNSA come from the germline V gene. This chain's CDR3 is CASSLYSTGNEQFF. The CDR3 region has the DNA TGTGCCAGCAGCTTATACTCTACGGGTAATGAGCAGTTCTTC.

V gene TRBV5-4 combines with J gene TRBJ1-1; D perhaps matches TRBD1 (6 bases). The CDR3 has 13 amino acids. Deletions cut 0 bases from V and 4 bases from J, with 7 bases between. The germline V gene encodes CDR1 SGHNT and CDR2 YYREEE (reference sequence). CDR3 coding DNA: TGTGCCAGCAGCTTGGTCAGGGGCACTGAAGCTTTCTTT. This encodes CASSLVRGTEAFF.

The V call is TRBV4-2, the J call TRBJ2-5, with D possibly matching TRBD1 (6 bases). The V gene's germline CDR1 is LGHNA and CDR2 YNFKEQ. The germline V and J ends were trimmed by 4 bases and 4 bases, with 16 bases remaining between them. This CDR3 is 15 amino acids long. CDR3 nucleotides: TGTGCCAGCAGCCCAGCAGGGGCAAAACGAGAGACCCAGTACTTC. Translation: CASSPAGAKRETQYF.

The J gene is TRBJ1-2, the V gene TRBV29-1; D unclear. From germline, CDR1 is SQVTM and CDR2 ANQGSEA. Trimming shortened V by 4 bases and J by 8 bases, and 20 bases separated the two germline ends. This CDR3 is 14 amino acids long. The CDR3 nucleotides read TGCAGCGTTGTGGACGGGTTGGGCCTCGGGGGCTACACCTTC. Its translation is CSVVDGLGLGGYTF.